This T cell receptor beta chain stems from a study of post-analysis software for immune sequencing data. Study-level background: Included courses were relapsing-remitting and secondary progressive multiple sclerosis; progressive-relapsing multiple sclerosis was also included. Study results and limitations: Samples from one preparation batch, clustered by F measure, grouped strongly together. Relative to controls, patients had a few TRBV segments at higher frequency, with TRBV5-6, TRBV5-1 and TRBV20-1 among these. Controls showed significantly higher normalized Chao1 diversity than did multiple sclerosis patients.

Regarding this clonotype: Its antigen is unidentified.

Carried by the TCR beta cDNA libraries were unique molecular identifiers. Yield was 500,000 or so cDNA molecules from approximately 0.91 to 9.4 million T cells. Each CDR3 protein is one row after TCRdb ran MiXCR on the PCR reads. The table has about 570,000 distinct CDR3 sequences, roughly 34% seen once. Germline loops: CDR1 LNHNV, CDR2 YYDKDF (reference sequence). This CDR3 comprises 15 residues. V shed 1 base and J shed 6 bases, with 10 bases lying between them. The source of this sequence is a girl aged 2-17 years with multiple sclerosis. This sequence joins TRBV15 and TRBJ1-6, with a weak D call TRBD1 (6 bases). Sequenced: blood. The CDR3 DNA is TGTGCCACCAGCAGAGGGACAGCAACTAATTCACCCCTCCACTTT. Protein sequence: CATSRGTATNSPLHF.